This TCR beta chain originates from a study of blood T cell repertoires in COVID-19. The wider study: Acute and convalescent COVID-19 samples came from the United States, Italy and Spain. T cells, B-cell-depleted T cells, or PBMCs provided the cDNA or gDNA that served as material.

This CDR3 spans 16 amino acids. The germline V gene encodes CDR1 SGHRS and CDR2 YFSETQ. V was clipped by 0 bases and J by 0 bases; unmatched bases: 1. Authors' data handling: How many nucleated cells were present was estimated from reference gene primer amplification. Some clones are missing from TCRdb's copy, which holds only in-frame ones; the method was immunoSEQ multiplex PCR. That table furnishes V, J and clone size, whereas the DNA furnished D and trimming. The data show approximately 60,000 clones, with 76% seen just once and about 20% held by the top ten. The chain couples TRBV5-1 to TRBJ2-2, with 8 bases aligning to TRBD1. Sequencing was performed on peripheral blood. The clonotype was recovered from a man between 50 and 59 years old with active or convalescent COVID-19. CDR3 coding DNA: TGCGCCAGCAGCTTGGAGGACAGGGCGAACACCGGGGAGCTGTTTTTT. This codes for CASSLEDRANTGELFF.